This entry lists 23 T cell receptor beta chains sequenced from one sample in a study of preoperative IRX-2 immunotherapy in early breast cancer. Assay used: immunoSEQ multiplex PCR; TCRdb lists only in-frame clones, some missing. Here the sample spans 25,000 or so clones, over 75% being singletons. Treatment described: preoperative locoregional IRX-2 cytokine immunotherapy. Sequenced here: tumor tissue, sampled after IRX-2 immunotherapy. The receptors originated from a human donor with breast cancer.

The rearrangement joins TRBV6-5 to TRBJ2-5; possibly TRBD2 for D (5 bases). Looked up from germline, CDR1 is MNHEY and CDR2 is SVGAGI. The CDR3 has 15 amino acids. Trimming shortened V by 2 bases and J by 0 bases, and 10 bases separated the two germline ends. The CDR3 reads CASSYGVTNQETQYF. Here the CDR3 DNA reads TGTGCCAGCAGTTACGGAGTGACTAACCAAGAGACCCAGTACTTC.

The CDR3 DNA follows: TGTGCCAGCAGTTTGCCGGGGGGGGGCTACACCTTC. This translates into CASSLPGGGYTF. The chain uses TRBV27 and TRBJ1-2; tentatively, D is TRBD1 (5 bases). CDR3 length: 12 amino acids. V lost 3 bases and J lost 8, with 10 bases in between. Looked up from germline, CDR1 is MNHEY and CDR2 is SMNVEV (reference sequence).

This clone has only one observation. J is TRBJ2-1 and V is TRBV7-6; no clear D gene. The CDR3 totals 18 residues. V was pared by 1 base and J by 4 bases, with 20 bases between. CDR1 SGHVS and CDR2 FNYEAQ come from the germline V gene. The CDR3 sequence: CASSLGAGYSSTYNEQFF. The CDR3 nucleotides are TGTGCCAGCAGCTTAGGGGCAGGATATTCCAGTACGTACAATGAGCAGTTCTTC.

V gene TRBV9 combines with J gene TRBJ1-3; D is perhaps TRBD1 (6 bases). Germline-derived CDR1 and CDR2 are SGDLS and YYNGEE. The CDR3 length is 15 residues. Trimming stripped 5 bases from V and 4 bases from J, with 16 bases between. As DNA, the CDR3 is TGTGCCAGCAGGGCACAGGGCCCGGCAGGAAACACCATATATTTT. As protein: CASRAQGPAGNTIYF.

The chain combines TRBV9 with TRBJ2-1, with D possibly being TRBD1 (5 bases). Germline loops: CDR1 SGDLS, CDR2 YYNGEE. The CDR3 totals 14 residues. The V gene lost 0 bases and the J gene lost 9 bases, with 13 bases spanning the gap. The CDR3 nucleotides are TGTGCCAGCAGCGTAGGCCAGGGAAGGAGTGAGCAGTTCTTC. Amino acids: CASSVGQGRSEQFF. Based on the CDR3 plus reference TRBV9 and TRBJ2-1, the full variable domain is DSGVTQTPKHLITATGQRVTLRCSPRSGDLSVYWYQQSLDQGLQFLIQYYNGEERAKGNILERFSAQQFPDLHSELNLSSLELGDSALYFCASSVGQGRSEQFFGPGTRLTVL.

The V and J genes are TRBV10-3 and TRBJ2-2; 12 bases are shared with TRBD2. V trimming: 6 bases; J trimming: 3 bases; junction bases outside the gene matches: 5. The CDR3 contains 16 residues. Germline values: CDR1 ENHRY, CDR2 SYGVKD. As DNA, the CDR3 is TGTGCCATCAGCGAGACTAGCGGGAGAGACACCGGGGAGCTGTTTTTT. Amino acid sequence: CAISETSGRDTGELFF.

In DNA form, the CDR3 reads TGTGCCAGCAGCTTAACGGGGGGCTCTGGGGCCAACGTCCTGACTTTC. It is translated as CASSLTGGSGANVLTF. The chain links TRBV7-2 to TRBJ2-6; 7 bases map to TRBD2. Trimming took 2 bases from V and 0 from J; bases not matched to a gene: 1. The germline V gene encodes CDR1 SGHTA and CDR2 FQGNSA. The CDR3 has 16 amino acids.

The chain combines TRBV30 with TRBJ1-6, with D tentatively TRBD1 (5 bases). V dropped 1 base and J dropped 9 bases, with 16 bases sitting between them. Per germline, CDR1 GTSNPN and CDR2 SVGIG (reference sequence). The CDR3 is 15 amino acids. CDR3 sequence reads: CAWSEWSRATSPLHF. CDR3 coding DNA: TGTGCCTGGAGTGAATGGAGCAGGGCAACTTCACCCCTCCACTTT. The whole variable domain, filled in from reference TRBV30 and TRBJ1-6, reads SQTIHQWPATLVQPVGSPLSLECTVEGTSNPNLYWYRQAAGRGLQLLFYSVGIGQISSEVPQNLSASRPQDRQFILSSKKLLLSDSGFYLCAWSEWSRATSPLHFGNGTRLTVT.

This chain connects TRBV29-1 to TRBJ2-4, with a possible D match to TRBD2 (5 bases). This CDR3 contains 12 residues. Between the trimmed V and J ends, which lost 7 bases and 8 bases, there was a span of 15 bases. Germline lookup yields CDR1 SQVTM and CDR2 ANQGSEA. CDR3 in amino acids: CSAGVGSDIQYF. CDR3 bases: TGCAGCGCTGGGGTAGGGAGTGACATTCAGTACTTC. The whole variable domain, filled in from reference TRBV29-1 and TRBJ2-4, reads SAVISQKPSRDICQRGTSLTIQCQVDSQVTMMFWYRQQPGQSLTLIATANQGSEATYESGFVIDKFPISRPNLTFSTLTVSNMSPEDSSIYLCSAGVGSDIQYFGAGTRLSVL.

This clone showed up just a few times. The chain is built from TRBV6-5 and TRBJ1-3, with D unresolved. V was trimmed by 2 bases and J by 2 bases, leaving 10 bases between them. The CDR3 is 15 amino acids. From germline, CDR1 is MNHEY and CDR2 SVGAGI. CDR3 protein: CASSYGRLPGNTIYF. The CDR3 region has the DNA TGTGCCAGCAGTTACGGACGCTTACCTGGAAACACCATATATTTT.

V gene TRBV9 combines with J gene TRBJ2-3; weak D call: TRBD1 (6 bases). The germline CDR1 and CDR2 sequences are SGDLS and YYNGEE. V dropped 0 bases and J dropped 2 bases, with 16 bases sitting between them. The CDR3 consists of 17 residues. The CDR3 region is CASSVGGPGQYTDTQYF. CDR3 nucleotide sequence: TGTGCCAGCAGCGTAGGAGGTCCCGGACAGTACACAGATACGCAGTATTTT.

V usage is TRBV4-2 and J usage is TRBJ2-1; D uncertain. Trimming stripped 1 base from V and 7 bases from J, with 5 bases between. From germline, CDR1 is LGHNA and CDR2 YNFKEQ. The CDR3 runs 12 residues. CDR3 sequence reads: CASSQVLNEQFF. CDR3 in DNA: TGTGCCAGCAGCCAAGTATTGAATGAGCAGTTCTTC.

V usage is TRBV6-5 and J usage is TRBJ2-7; weak D call: TRBD2 (5 bases). This CDR3 has 12 residues. The V and J ends lost 8 bases and 6 bases respectively, with 14 bases between them. The V gene's germline CDR1 is MNHEY and CDR2 SVGAGI. For the CDR3, the DNA is TGTGCCAGCGGCCCGCGGGTGGGCGAGCAGTACTTC. It encodes CASGPRVGEQYF.

The V and J genes are TRBV15 and TRBJ1-1; D uncertain. CDR3 length: 13 amino acids. V was pared by 0 bases and J by 6 bases, with 8 bases between. The V gene's germline CDR1 is LNHNV and CDR2 YYDKDF (reference sequence). The CDR3 region is CATSRDLSAEAFF. The CDR3 DNA reads as TGTGCCACCAGCAGAGATCTTTCGGCTGAAGCTTTCTTT. The whole variable domain, remainder taken from reference TRBV15 and TRBJ1-1, is DAMVIQNPRYQVTQFGKPVTLSCSQTLNHNVMYWYQQKSSQAPKLLFHYYDKDFNNEADTPDNFQSRRPNTSFCFLDIRSPGLGDTAMYLCATSRDLSAEAFFGQGTRLTVV.

The V call is TRBV7-4, the J call TRBJ2-3; a possible D gene is TRBD2 (6 bases). This CDR3 comprises 14 residues. The ends were cut back, 6 bases at V and 4 bases at J, with 14 bases in the middle. CDR1 and CDR2 (germline): SGHVT, SQSDAQ. CDR3 protein: CASSFGGAADTQYF. The CDR3, as DNA: TGTGCCAGCAGTTTTGGCGGGGCGGCAGATACGCAGTATTTT.

The chain employs TRBV27 and TRBJ2-6, with D possibly TRBD1 on 5 matching bases. The CDR3 covers 15 residues. The germline CDR1 and CDR2 sequences are MNHEY and SMNVEV (reference sequence). The CDR3 coding sequence is TGTGCAACCGGCAGGGTTAGCTCTGGGGCCAACGTCCTGACTTTC. It encodes CATGRVSSGANVLTF.

This clone was observed once. The chain couples TRBV9 to TRBJ1-5, with D possibly matching TRBD1 (5 bases). From germline, CDR1 is SGDLS and CDR2 YYNGEE. Trimming took 4 bases from V and 5 from J, leaving 13 bases between them. CDR3 length: 14 residues. The CDR3 loop reads CASSLDEGDQPQHF. CDR3 coding DNA: TGTGCCAGCAGCCTAGACGAAGGGGATCAGCCCCAGCATTTT.

V and J are TRBV19 and TRBJ2-7, with a weak D call TRBD2 (5 bases). This CDR3 spans 15 amino acids. CDR1 and CDR2 from the germline V gene are LNHDA and SQIVND (reference sequence). Between the trimmed V and J ends, which lost 5 bases and 0 bases, there was a span of 14 bases. CDR3 DNA sequence: TGTGCCAGTAGTCACCCCGGCGGGTACTCCTACGAGCAGTACTTC. This encodes CASSHPGGYSYEQYF.

The rearrangement uses TRBV28 and TRBJ1-5, with D perhaps TRBD1 (5 bases). The CDR3 totals 15 residues. CDR1 MDHEN and CDR2 SYDVKM come from the germline V gene. V lost 5 bases to trimming and J lost 2 bases, with 13 bases between them. CDR3: CASSKDSSGNQPQHF. CDR3 DNA sequence: TGTGCCAGCAGTAAAGACAGCAGTGGCAATCAGCCCCAGCATTTT.

The rearrangement links TRBV29-1 to TRBJ2-6, with unresolved D. The CDR3 is 15 residues long. Germline V gene sequence: CDR1 SQVTM, CDR2 ANQGSEA. Trimming removed 2 bases from V and 0 bases from J, with 8 bases in between. The CDR3 is CSVEMGVSGANVLTF. CDR3 in DNA: TGCAGCGTTGAAATGGGCGTCTCTGGGGCCAACGTCCTGACTTTC.

V gene TRBV27 combines with J gene TRBJ1-5; maybe TRBD1 (5 bases). Looked up from germline, CDR1 is MNHEY and CDR2 is SMNVEV (reference sequence). The CDR3 consists of 15 residues. V was pared by 2 bases and J by 0 bases, with 8 bases between. The CDR3 reads CASSLEGFSNQPQHF. CDR3 DNA sequence: TGTGCCAGCAGTTTAGAGGGGTTTAGCAATCAGCCCCAGCATTTT.

The chain carries TRBV19 and TRBJ2-5; D unresolved. V gave up 2 bases and J gave up 3 bases, with 10 bases separating them. The CDR3 is 14 residues long. Germline V CDR1 and CDR2: LNHDA, SQIVND (reference sequence). The CDR3 loop is CASSIRRTKETQYF. CDR3 DNA sequence: TGTGCCAGTAGTATACGTCGGACGAAAGAGACCCAGTACTTC.

This chain uses TRBV28 with TRBJ2-7; D is possibly TRBD1 (5 bases). The CDR3 has 14 residues. Germline assignment: CDR1 MDHEN and CDR2 SYDVKM. Trimming pared 2 bases from V and 3 bases from J, leaving 11 bases between. CDR3 bases: TGTGCCAGCAGTTTACGGGTCAGGGACTACGAGCAGTACTTC. It yields the protein CASSLRVRDYEQYF.